This T cell receptor (beta chain) was identified in a study of human T cells and chemical hapten exposure (dated by TCRdb to the early 2020s). In terms of the full investigation: For sensitization, 2% DPC in acetone was applied to an approximately 2 cm by approximately 2 cm area of upper inner arm skin. Throughout the approximately 25-week study period, patients were also given weekly therapeutic DPC doses on the scalp. Patch tests used Finn chambers with 0.01% DPC on the upper back, scored after 6 days by International Contact Dermatitis Research Group standards. The mostly female patient cohort included alopecia areata with under or over 50% scalp involvement, alopecia totalis and alopecia universalis. Libraries were combined into a pool for sequencing, and differences in TCR yield between samples came mainly from small differences in library volumes within the pool. The study tracked peripheral blood TCR repertoire changes in vivo during primary and secondary sensitization to the hapten diphenylcyclopropenone (DPC) in alopecia patients. Blood samples were taken from patients before sensitization (week 0) and then at 2, 6 and about 24 weeks after DPC sensitization. Under 30 alopecia patients gave blood for TCR sequencing at one to four time points (pre-sensitization, 2, 6 and 24 weeks).

The intended sense of this specimen's time point label: patch test 1, 2 weeks after DPC sensitization. The treatment or condition label here, explained by the study, means: therapeutic diphenylcyclopropenone sensitization with weekly scalp DPC. At every patch-test visit, the blood draw took place before the patch test was put on. Eligible patients were aged 18 to 70, diagnosed with alopecia, deemed suitable for DPC therapy, and excluded if pregnant. Total RNA was extracted from unfractionated whole blood that had been collected in Tempus Blood RNA tubes. CDR1 and CDR2 are read off the germline V gene as SGHRS and YFSETQ. Including the terminal cysteine and phenylalanine, the CDR3 comprises 16 residues. The entry retains the CDR3 DNA only, 48 bases that are in frame from base 1. V is reduced by 0 bases and J by 4 bases, leaving a spacing of 16 bases between them. Library prep was done by RACE. These reads were obtained on a NextSeq 500. During library preparation, unique molecular identifiers were attached to individual cDNA molecules so that TCRs could be counted quantitatively and reproducibly. From each blood RNA sample, both TCR alpha and TCR beta chains were sequenced. In the paper's pipeline: The median number of TCRs per sample was roughly 98,000, ranging from roughly 20,000 to 700,000. V, J and CDR3 annotation of the TCR reads was carried out using the Decombinator software suite. For the PS versus PT1 abundance plots, all samples were subsampled to the same number of TCRs (28,000). TCRs were defined as expanded if absent before sensitization and observed at least eight times at the 2-week time point. The raw public data were reprocessed by TCRdb itself: fastp quality trimming at Q25, MiXCR clonotype calling, in-frame beta chains only. Each record represents a unique CDR3 protein, reported with the most common genes and DNA among its rows. TCRdb's processing, not the study's, gives the V and J calls here. The sample profile shows 300,000 to 450,000 distinct CDR3 sequences; around 4.8% of them were found once. Jointly, the top ten make up under 3% of the sample.

What the work shows at the level of the full study, not this receptor alone: Alopecia, a presumed autoimmune disease, was present in all patients, so the immune response of the patients might differ from that of healthy individuals. Patch test score correlated positively with the number of PT1 expanded TCRs, reaching significance at thresholds 8, 16 and 32 but not at 4. After repeated subsampling, the strength of the expansion versus patch-test correlation and the threshold at which it became significant changed. Expanded TCRs formed significantly more large CDR3 similarity clusters than pre-sensitization or healthy control sets, consistent with antigen-driven responses. DPC sensitization did not change how many TCRs were above 1 in 1000 frequency, and no evidence was found of alterations in global repertoire structure.

This clonotype has just a few counts. Its antigen remains undetermined. Base-call qualities are not available, and no considerably larger clone is one nucleotide away. Rearrangement joined TRBV5-1 to TRBJ1-2; the D gene cannot be resolved reliably. The specimen was whole blood, collected in connection with sensitization to the hapten diphenylcyclopropenone (DPC). This receptor was obtained from a woman between 45 and 60 years old with alopecia areata. Some clones in this sample may be carry-over from other donors' samples. The nucleotide sequence reads as follows: TGCGCCAGCAGCTTGGAAATCGGAGGCTTTTCCTATGGCTACACCTTC. Its translation is CASSLEIGGFSYGYTF.